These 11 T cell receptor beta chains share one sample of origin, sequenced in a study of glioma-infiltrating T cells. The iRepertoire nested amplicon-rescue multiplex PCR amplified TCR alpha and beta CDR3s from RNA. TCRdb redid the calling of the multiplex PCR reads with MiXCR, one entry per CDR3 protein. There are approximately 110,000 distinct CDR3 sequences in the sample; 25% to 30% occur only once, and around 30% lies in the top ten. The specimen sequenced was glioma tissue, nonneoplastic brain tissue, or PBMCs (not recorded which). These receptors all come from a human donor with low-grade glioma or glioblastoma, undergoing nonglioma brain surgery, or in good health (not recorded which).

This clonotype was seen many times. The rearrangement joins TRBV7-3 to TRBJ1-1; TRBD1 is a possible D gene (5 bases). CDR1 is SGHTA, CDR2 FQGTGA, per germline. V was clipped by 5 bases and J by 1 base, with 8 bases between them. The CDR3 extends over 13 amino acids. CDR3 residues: CASSRGGNTEAFF. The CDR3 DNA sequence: TGTGCCAGCAGCCGGGGGGGGAACACTGAAGCTTTCTTT. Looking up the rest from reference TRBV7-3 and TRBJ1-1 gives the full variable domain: GAGVSQTPSNKVTEKGKYVELRCDPISGHTALYWYRQSLGQGPEFLIYFQGTGAADDSGLPNDRFFAVRPEGSVSTLKIQRTERGDSAVYLCASSRGGNTEAFFGQGTRLTVV.

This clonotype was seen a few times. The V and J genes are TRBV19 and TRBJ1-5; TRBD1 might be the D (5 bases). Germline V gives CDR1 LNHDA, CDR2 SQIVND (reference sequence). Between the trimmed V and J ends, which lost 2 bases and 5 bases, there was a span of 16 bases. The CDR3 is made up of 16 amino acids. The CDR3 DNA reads TGTGCCAGTAGTATAATTCCCCACAGGAACGATCAGCCCCAGCATTTT. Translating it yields CASSIIPHRNDQPQHF. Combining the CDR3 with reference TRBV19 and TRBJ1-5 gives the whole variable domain DGGITQSPKYLFRKEGQNVTLSCEQNLNHDAMYWYRQDPGQGLRLIYYSQIVNDFQKGDIAEGYSVSREKKESFPLTVTSAQKNPTAFYLCASSIIPHRNDQPQHFGDGTRLSIL.

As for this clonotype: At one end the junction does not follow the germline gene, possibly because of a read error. The CDR3 loop is CASSGKTTGHNSPLNF. The CDR3 DNA is TGTGCCAGCAGTGGGAAGACTACAGGACATAATTCACCCCTCAACTTT. V usage is TRBV9 and J usage is TRBJ1-6; D perhaps matches TRBD1 (5 bases). The CDR3 has 16 residues. Per germline, CDR1 SGDLS and CDR2 YYNGEE.

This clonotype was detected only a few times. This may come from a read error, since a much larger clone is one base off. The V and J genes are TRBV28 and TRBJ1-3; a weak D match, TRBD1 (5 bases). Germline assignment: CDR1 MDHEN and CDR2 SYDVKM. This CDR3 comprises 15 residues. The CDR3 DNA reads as TGTGCCAGCAGCTGGGGGACGACGGGTGGAGACACCATATATTTT. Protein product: CASSWGTTGGDTIYF.

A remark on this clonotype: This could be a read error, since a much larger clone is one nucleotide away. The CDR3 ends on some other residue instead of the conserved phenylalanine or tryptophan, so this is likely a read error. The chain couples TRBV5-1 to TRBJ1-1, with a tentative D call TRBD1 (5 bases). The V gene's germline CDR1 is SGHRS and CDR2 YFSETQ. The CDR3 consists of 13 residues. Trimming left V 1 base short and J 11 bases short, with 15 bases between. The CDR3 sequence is CASSLYGAAAAFL. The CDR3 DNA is TGCGCCAGCAGCTTGTACGGGGCGGCGGCGGCTTTCCTT.

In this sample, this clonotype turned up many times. CDR3 protein: CASSIVNGVESTQYF. DNA for the CDR3: TGTGCCAGTAGTATAGTTAACGGTGTGGAGTCTACGCAGTATTTT. The V and J genes are TRBV19 and TRBJ2-3; D not certain. This CDR3 is 15 amino acids long. Germline loops: CDR1 LNHDA, CDR2 SQIVND (reference sequence). V lost 1 base, J lost 8 bases, and 16 bases lay in between.

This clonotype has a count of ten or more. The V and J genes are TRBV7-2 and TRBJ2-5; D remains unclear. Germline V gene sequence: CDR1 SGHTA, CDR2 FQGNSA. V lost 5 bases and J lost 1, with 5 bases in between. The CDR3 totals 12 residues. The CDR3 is CASSASQETQYF. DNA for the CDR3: TGTGCCAGCAGCGCCTCCCAAGAGACCCAGTACTTC.

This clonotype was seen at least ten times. The CDR3 DNA sequence: TGTGCCAGCAGCTTTCCCCTGGGCACGAACACAGATACGCAGTATTTT. It translates to CASSFPLGTNTDTQYF. The genes are TRBV7-2 and TRBJ2-3; D is ambiguous. CDR3 size: 16 residues. V was clipped by 3 bases and J by 2 bases, with 15 bases between them. The V gene's germline CDR1 is SGHTA and CDR2 FQGNSA.

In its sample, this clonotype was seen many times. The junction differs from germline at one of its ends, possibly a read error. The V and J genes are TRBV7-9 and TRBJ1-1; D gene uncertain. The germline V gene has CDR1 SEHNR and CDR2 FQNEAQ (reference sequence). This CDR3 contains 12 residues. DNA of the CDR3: TGTGCCAGCAGCTTAGGGTACACTAAAGCTTTCTTT. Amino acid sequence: CASSLGYTKAFF.

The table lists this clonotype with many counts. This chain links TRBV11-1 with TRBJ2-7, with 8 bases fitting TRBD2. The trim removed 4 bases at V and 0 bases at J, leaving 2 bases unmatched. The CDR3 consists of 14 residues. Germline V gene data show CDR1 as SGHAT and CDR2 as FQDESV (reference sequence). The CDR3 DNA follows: TGTGCCAGCAGCTCCGGGACTAGCTCCTACGAGCAGTACTTC. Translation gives CASSSGTSSYEQYF.

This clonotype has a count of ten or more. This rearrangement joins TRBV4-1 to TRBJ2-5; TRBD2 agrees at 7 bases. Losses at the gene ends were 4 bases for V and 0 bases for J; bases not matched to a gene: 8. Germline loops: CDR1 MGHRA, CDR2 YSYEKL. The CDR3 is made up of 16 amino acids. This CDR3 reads CASSPPGRGNQETQYF. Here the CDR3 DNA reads TGCGCCAGCAGCCCCCCGGGGCGGGGGAACCAAGAGACCCAGTACTTC.